This record covers a single TCR beta chain. The antigen remains unidentified. The V segment lost 4 bases and the J segment 1 base; nucleotides outside the gene matches: 2. The CDR3 totals 14 residues. The germline CDR1 and CDR2 sequences are LNHDA and SQIVND (reference sequence). This sample was included in a study of T cells in Graves' hyperthyroidism and ophthalmopathy. Overall study results and limits: Among thyroid clonotypes expanded above 0.001, most also appeared in blood. Using 13 V-J features, a model discriminated ophthalmopathy from stable hyperthyroidism.

RNA transcripts gave rise to amplified TCR beta CDR3 regions. When the TCR CDR3 underwent first-round RT-PCR, the HTBI primer set was used. From the multiplex PCR reads, TCRdb called clonotypes with MiXCR, one entry per CDR3 protein. Of roughly 700,000 distinct CDR3 sequences listed, approximately 14% are singletons. Newly diagnosed patients aged 18 to 65 had hyperthyroidism of under 2 months' duration. The PBMCs were sourced from fresh peripheral blood (more than 8.5 ml). The source of this sequence is a young woman with Graves' hyperthyroidism. V is TRBV19 and J is TRBJ2-7, with 9 nucleotides matching TRBD2. Sequencing was performed on blood. This CDR3 is CASSTLAGSYEQYF. In nucleotides, the CDR3 is TGTGCCAGTAGTACTCTAGCGGGGTCCTACGAGCAGTACTTC.